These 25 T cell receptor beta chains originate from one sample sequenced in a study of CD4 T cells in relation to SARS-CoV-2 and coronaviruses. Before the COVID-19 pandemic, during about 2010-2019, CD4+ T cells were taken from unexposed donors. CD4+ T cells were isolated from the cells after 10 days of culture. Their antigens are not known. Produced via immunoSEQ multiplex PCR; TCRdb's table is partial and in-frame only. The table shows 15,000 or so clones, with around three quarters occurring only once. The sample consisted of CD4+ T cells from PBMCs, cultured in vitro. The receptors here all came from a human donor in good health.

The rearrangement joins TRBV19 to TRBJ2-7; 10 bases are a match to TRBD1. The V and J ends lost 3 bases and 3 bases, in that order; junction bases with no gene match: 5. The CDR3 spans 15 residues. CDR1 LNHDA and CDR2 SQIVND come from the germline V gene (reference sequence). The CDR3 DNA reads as TGTGCCAGTAGTATGGCAGGGACAGGGGTCTACGAGCAGTACTTC. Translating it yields CASSMAGTGVYEQYF.

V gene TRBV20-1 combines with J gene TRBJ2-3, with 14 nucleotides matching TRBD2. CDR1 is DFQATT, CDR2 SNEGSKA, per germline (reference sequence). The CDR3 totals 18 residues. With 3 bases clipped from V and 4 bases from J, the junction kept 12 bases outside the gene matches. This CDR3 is CSASGGLAGEGWADTQYF. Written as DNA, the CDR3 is TGCAGTGCTAGTGGGGGACTAGCGGGAGAGGGGTGGGCAGATACGCAGTATTTT.

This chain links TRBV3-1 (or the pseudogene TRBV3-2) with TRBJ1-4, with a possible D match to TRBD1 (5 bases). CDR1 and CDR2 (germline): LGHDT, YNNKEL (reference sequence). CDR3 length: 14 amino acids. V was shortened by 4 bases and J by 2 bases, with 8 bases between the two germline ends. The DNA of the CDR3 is TGTGCCAGCAGCCTCAGGGTTACTAATGAAAAACTGTTTTTT. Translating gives CASSLRVTNEKLFF.

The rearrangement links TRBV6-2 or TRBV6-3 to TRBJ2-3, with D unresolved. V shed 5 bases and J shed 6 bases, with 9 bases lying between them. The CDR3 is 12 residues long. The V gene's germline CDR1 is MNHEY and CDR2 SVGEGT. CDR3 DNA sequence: TGTGCCAGCAGTCCCTTGGCGGATACGCAGTATTTT. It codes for CASSPLADTQYF.

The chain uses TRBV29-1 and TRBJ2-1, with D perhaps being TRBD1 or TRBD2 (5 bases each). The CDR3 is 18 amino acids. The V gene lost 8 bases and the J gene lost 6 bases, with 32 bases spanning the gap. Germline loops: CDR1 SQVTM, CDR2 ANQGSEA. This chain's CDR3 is CSLLRSSWDGGGPNEQFF. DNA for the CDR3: TGCAGCCTACTGCGGTCTTCCTGGGACGGCGGTGGGCCCAATGAGCAGTTCTTC.

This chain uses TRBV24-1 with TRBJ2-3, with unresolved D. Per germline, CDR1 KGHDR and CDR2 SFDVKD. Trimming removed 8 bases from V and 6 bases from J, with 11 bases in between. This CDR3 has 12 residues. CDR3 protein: CATKAVDDTQYF. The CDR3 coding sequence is TGTGCCACCAAGGCGGTTGATGATACGCAGTATTTT.

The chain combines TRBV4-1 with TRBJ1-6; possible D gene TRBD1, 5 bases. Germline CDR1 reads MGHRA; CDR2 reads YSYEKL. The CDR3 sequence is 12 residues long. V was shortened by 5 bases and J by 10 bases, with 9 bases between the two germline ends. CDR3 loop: CASSLGVSPLHF. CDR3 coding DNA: TGCGCCAGCAGCTTGGGGGTCTCACCCCTCCACTTT.

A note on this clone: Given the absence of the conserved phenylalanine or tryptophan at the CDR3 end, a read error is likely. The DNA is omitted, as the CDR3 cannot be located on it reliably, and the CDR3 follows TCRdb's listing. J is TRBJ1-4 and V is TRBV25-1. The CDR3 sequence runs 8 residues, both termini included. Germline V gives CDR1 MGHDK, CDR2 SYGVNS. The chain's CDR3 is CASSPAGM.

The CDR3: CASRAITEAFF. In nucleotides, the CDR3 is TGTGCCAGCCGAGCCATCACTGAAGCTTTCTTT. The chain has TRBV21-1 and TRBJ1-1. TRBV21-1 is termed a pseudogene. The CDR3 is made up of 11 amino acids.

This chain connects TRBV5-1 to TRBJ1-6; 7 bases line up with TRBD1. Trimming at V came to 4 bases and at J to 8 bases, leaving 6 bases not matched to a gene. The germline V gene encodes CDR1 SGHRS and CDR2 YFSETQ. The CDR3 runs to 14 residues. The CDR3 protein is CASSRDRDDSPLHF. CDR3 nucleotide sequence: TGCGCCAGCAGCCGAGACAGGGATGATTCACCCCTCCACTTT.

The CDR3 DNA follows: TGCGCCAGCAGCTCGGGGGCAGGGTCCTTTGAGACCCAGTACTTC. Encoded protein: CASSSGAGSFETQYF. This chain joins TRBV5-1 and TRBJ2-5; tentatively, D is TRBD1 or TRBD2 (6 bases each). The V end lost 3 bases, the J end lost 5 bases, and 17 bases lay between the germline ends. The CDR3 has 15 amino acids. CDR1 SGHRS and CDR2 YFSETQ come from the germline V gene.

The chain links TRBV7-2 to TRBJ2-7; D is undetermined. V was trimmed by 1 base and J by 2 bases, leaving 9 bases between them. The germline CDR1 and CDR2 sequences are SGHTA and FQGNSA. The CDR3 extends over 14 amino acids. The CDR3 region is CASSLGWGTYEQYF. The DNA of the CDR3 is TGTGCCAGCAGCTTAGGGTGGGGTACCTACGAGCAGTACTTC.

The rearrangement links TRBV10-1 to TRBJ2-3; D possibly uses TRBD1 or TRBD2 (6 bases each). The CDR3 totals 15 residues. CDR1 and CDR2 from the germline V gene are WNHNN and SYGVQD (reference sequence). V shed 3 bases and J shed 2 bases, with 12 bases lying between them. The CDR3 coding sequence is TGCGCCAGCAGTGATCCGGGGGCCATCACAGATACGCAGTATTTT. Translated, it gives CASSDPGAITDTQYF.

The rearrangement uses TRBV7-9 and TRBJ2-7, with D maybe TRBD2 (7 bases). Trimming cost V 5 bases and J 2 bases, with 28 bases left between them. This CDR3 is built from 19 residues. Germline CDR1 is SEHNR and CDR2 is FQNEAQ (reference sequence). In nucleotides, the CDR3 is TGTGCCAGCAGCCCGACGCGGGGGCAAGGAGGTGGTCGGCCCTACGAGCAGTACTTC. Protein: CASSPTRGQGGGRPYEQYF.

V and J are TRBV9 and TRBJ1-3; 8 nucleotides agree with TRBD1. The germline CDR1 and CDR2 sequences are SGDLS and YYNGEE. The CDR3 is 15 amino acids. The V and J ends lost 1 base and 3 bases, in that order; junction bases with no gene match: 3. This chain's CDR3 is CASSVQGADGNTIYF. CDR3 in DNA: TGTGCCAGCAGCGTACAGGGGGCGGATGGAAACACCATATATTTT. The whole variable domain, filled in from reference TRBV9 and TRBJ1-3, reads DSGVTQTPKHLITATGQRVTLRCSPRSGDLSVYWYQQSLDQGLQFLIQYYNGEERAKGNILERFSAQQFPDLHSELNLSSLELGDSALYFCASSVQGADGNTIYFGEGSWLTVV.

The CDR3 nucleotides are TGCGCCAGCGGAGCGGGACGCACAGATACGCAGTATTTT. Protein: CASGAGRTDTQYF. V gene TRBV10-1 combines with J gene TRBJ2-3, with 7 nucleotides matching TRBD2. V was clipped by 8 bases and J by 1 base; unmatched bases: 3. CDR1 and CDR2 from the germline V gene are WNHNN and SYGVQD (reference sequence). The CDR3 covers 13 residues.

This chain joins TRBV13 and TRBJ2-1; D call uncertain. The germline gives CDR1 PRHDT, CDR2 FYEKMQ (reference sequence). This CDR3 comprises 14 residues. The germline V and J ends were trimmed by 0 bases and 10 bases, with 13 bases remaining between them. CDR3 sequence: CASSLGGLPWEQFF. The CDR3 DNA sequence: TGTGCCAGCAGCTTAGGAGGCCTCCCCTGGGAGCAGTTCTTC.

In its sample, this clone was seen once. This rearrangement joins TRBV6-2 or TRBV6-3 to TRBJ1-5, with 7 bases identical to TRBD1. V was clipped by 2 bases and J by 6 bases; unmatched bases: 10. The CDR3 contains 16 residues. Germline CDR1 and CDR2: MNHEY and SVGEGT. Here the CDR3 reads CASSYRNRGAGQPQHF. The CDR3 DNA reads TGTGCCAGCAGTTACAGGAACAGGGGCGCAGGTCAGCCCCAGCATTTT.

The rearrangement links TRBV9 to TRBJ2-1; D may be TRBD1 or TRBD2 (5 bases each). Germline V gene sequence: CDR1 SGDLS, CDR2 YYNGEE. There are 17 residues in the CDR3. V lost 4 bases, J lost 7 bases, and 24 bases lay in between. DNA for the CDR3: TGTGCCAGCAGCCCCTGGCCGGAGGTCCAGCACAGGAATGAGCAGTTCTTC. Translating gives CASSPWPEVQHRNEQFF.

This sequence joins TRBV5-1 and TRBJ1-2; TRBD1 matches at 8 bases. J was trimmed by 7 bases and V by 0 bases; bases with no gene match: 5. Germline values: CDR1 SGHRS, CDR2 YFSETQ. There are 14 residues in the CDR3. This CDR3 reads CASSLETGGFGYTF. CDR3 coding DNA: TGCGCCAGCAGCTTGGAAACAGGGGGTTTTGGCTACACCTTC.

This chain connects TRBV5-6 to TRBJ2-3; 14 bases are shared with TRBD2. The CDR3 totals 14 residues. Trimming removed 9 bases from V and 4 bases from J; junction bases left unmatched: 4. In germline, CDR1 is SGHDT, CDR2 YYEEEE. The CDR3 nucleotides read TGTGCCACCGTGACTAGCGGGAGGGCAGATACGCAGTATTTT. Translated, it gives CATVTSGRADTQYF.

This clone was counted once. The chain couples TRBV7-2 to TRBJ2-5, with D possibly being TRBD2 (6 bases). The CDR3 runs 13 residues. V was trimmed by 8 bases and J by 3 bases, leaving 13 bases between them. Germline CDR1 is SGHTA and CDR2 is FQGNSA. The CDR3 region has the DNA TGTGCCAGCGCGCGGGACTTCAAAGAGACCCAGTACTTC. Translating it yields CASARDFKETQYF.

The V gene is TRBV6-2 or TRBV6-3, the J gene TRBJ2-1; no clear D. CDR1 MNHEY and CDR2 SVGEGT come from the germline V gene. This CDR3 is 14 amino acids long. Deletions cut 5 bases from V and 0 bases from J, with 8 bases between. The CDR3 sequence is CASSATGSYNEQFF. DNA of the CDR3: TGTGCCAGCAGTGCGACGGGCTCCTACAATGAGCAGTTCTTC.

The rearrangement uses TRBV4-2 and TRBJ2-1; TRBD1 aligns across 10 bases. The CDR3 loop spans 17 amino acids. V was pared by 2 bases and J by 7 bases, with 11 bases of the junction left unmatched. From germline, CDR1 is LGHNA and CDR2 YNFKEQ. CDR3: CASSQQRTGGSGNEQFF. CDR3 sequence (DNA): TGTGCCAGCAGCCAACAGCGGACAGGGGGTTCGGGGAATGAGCAGTTCTTC.

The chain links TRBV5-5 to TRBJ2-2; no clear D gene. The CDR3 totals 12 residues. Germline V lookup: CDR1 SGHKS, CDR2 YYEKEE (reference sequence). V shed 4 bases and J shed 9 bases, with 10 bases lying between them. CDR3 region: CASSPIGRELFF. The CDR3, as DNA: TGTGCCAGCAGCCCGATCGGCCGGGAGCTGTTTTTT.